The 25 T cell receptor beta chains given below trace back to one sample, sequenced in a study of identical twins. TCRdb re-analysed the 5' RACE reads in MiXCR, keeping a single row per CDR3 protein. The sample has 650,000 to 800,000 distinct CDR3 sequences, less than 10% seen once. The data were also submitted as part of a second study, on yellow fever vaccine responses in identical twins.

Sample: PBMCs. These receptors originate from a woman aged 18-29 years in good health.

This sequence joins TRBV12-2 and TRBJ1-5; no DNA check was done on the table's D call, TRBD1. TRBV12-2 is recorded as a pseudogene. The CDR3 sequence is 16 residues long. The CDR3 spells CASHRTPGEIDQPQHF. The CDR3 coding sequence is TGTGCAAGTCACCGAACACCAGGGGAAATAGATCAGCCCCAGCATTTT.

This clonotype was observed at least ten times. The rearrangement links TRBV12-3 or TRBV12-4 to TRBJ2-2, with TRBD1 matching over 8 bases. The CDR3 has 15 residues. V shed 7 bases, J shed 5 bases, and the junction held 9 bases outside the gene matches. In DNA form, the CDR3 reads TGTGCCAGCACCCACAGGGGGTCGTGGACCGGGGAGCTGTTTTTT. It encodes CASTHRGSWTGELFF.

The DNA of the CDR3 is TGCAGTGCTAGAGATCCCGAACTAGCGGGGATCGAGACCCAGTACTTC. This sequence encodes CSARDPELAGIETQYF. The rearrangement uses TRBV20-1 and TRBJ2-5, with TRBD2 matching 10 bases. This CDR3 has 16 residues. Germline CDR1 DFQATT, CDR2 SNEGSKA (reference sequence). J gave up 5 bases and V 0 bases, and 9 bases lay outside the gene matches.

This clonotype was counted a few times. This sequence joins TRBV19 and TRBJ1-5; no firm D call. The CDR3 extends over 14 amino acids. Trimming removed 2 bases from V and 2 bases from J, with 7 bases in between. Per the germline V gene, CDR1 is LNHDA and CDR2 is SQIVND (reference sequence). CDR3 protein: CASSITVGNQPQHF. CDR3 in DNA: TGTGCCAGTAGTATAACAGTGGGCAATCAGCCCCAGCATTTT.

V is TRBV12-3 or TRBV12-4 and J is TRBJ2-7; 8 bases are a match to TRBD2. CDR3 length: 14 amino acids. J lost 2 bases, V lost 5 bases, and 5 bases had no gene match. The CDR3 DNA reads as TGTGCCAGCAGTCGGGGACTAGACCCCTACGAGCAGTACTTC. Encoded protein: CASSRGLDPYEQYF.

A few counts support this clonotype. This sequence joins TRBV7-9 and TRBJ2-7, with a weak D call TRBD1 (6 bases). V shed 6 bases and J shed 2 bases, with 14 bases lying between them. Germline assignment: CDR1 SEHNR and CDR2 FQNEAQ (reference sequence). The CDR3 sequence is 14 residues long. CDR3 coding DNA: TGTGCCAGCAGAAAGGACAGCGGAGCCTACGAGCAGTACTTC. This translates into CASRKDSGAYEQYF.

In its sample, this clonotype was seen many times. The V gene is TRBV5-1, the J gene TRBJ2-1, with 11 bases lining up with TRBD1. This CDR3 has 15 amino acids. Germline loops: CDR1 SGHRS, CDR2 YFSETQ. The ends lost 4 bases at V and 8 bases at J; junction bases unmatched: 8. CDR3 residues: CASSPRDRGVDEQFF. The CDR3 DNA reads as TGCGCCAGCAGCCCCCGGGACAGGGGGGTGGATGAGCAGTTCTTC.

This clonotype has only a few counts. V is TRBV20-1 and J is TRBJ2-7; a weak D match, TRBD2 (5 bases). Trimming cost V 0 bases and J 7 bases, with 16 bases left between them. The CDR3 has 14 amino acids. Germline-derived CDR1 and CDR2 are DFQATT and SNEGSKA (reference sequence). The CDR3 region has the DNA TGCAGTGCTAGAGATTCCGGAGGTGGATGGGAGCAGTACTTC. This codes for CSARDSGGGWEQYF.

This clonotype was counted ten times or more. V gene TRBV7-9 combines with J gene TRBJ1-2, with TRBD1 identical over 8 bases. CDR1 and CDR2 (germline): SEHNR, FQNEAQ (reference sequence). The trim removed 7 bases at V and 5 bases at J, leaving 12 bases unmatched. The CDR3 has 15 residues. CDR3 DNA: TGTGCCAGCACCCTCTCGGGGACAGGCGTTTATGGCTACACCTTC. As protein: CASTLSGTGVYGYTF.

This clonotype was counted between two and nine times. The rearrangement joins TRBV5-1 to TRBJ1-2, with TRBD1 as a possible D gene (6 bases). The CDR3 contains 15 residues. Germline V gives CDR1 SGHRS, CDR2 YFSETQ. Trimming removed 3 bases at V and 0 bases at J, with 12 bases between. The CDR3 coding sequence is TGCGCCAGCAGCTCTGGACAGCTCGCTAACTATGGCTACACCTTC. Encoded protein: CASSSGQLANYGYTF.

This clonotype has only a few counts. The chain links TRBV10-3 to TRBJ2-7, with TRBD1 matching 8 bases. J gave up 2 bases and V 10 bases, and 4 bases lay outside the gene matches. The length of the CDR3 is 12 residues. Germline V gene lookup returns CDR1 ENHRY and CDR2 SYGVKD. CDR3 region: CATADRAYEQYF. CDR3 sequence (DNA): TGTGCCACCGCGGACAGGGCCTACGAGCAGTACTTC.

This chain connects TRBV29-1 to TRBJ2-7; maybe TRBD1 (6 bases). Germline assignment: CDR1 SQVTM and CDR2 ANQGSEA. This CDR3 is built from 11 residues. Trimming pared 4 bases from V and 8 bases from J, leaving 12 bases between. CDR3 sequence: CSVGTAWQQYF. The CDR3, as DNA: TGCAGCGTTGGGACAGCGTGGCAGCAGTACTTC.

The DNA for the CDR3 is TGTGCCAGCAGCTTAGTGTCAGGCTATGAAAAACTGTTTTTT. Amino acid sequence: CASSLVSGYEKLFF. The chain has TRBV7-2 and TRBJ1-4; D is ambiguous. V was pared by 1 base and J by 6 bases, with 9 bases between. Germline values: CDR1 SGHTA, CDR2 FQGNSA. This CDR3 spans 14 amino acids.

The CDR3 is CASTISSGESPYEQYF. CDR3 nucleotide sequence: TGTGCCAGCACCATATCTAGCGGGGAATCCCCCTACGAGCAGTACTTC. V gene TRBV7-2 combines with J gene TRBJ2-7; 9 bases agree with TRBD2. With V trimmed by 7 bases and J by 2 bases, 12 bases remained unmatched. CDR1 and CDR2 from the germline V gene are SGHTA and FQGNSA. CDR3 size: 16 residues.

In its sample, this clonotype was seen a few times. The chain has TRBV28 and TRBJ1-6, with D unclear. The CDR3 covers 14 residues. V was cut by 1 base and J by 7 bases, with 8 bases left in between. Germline CDR1 MDHEN, CDR2 SYDVKM. CDR3 loop: CASSLSSENSPLHF. For the CDR3, the DNA is TGTGCCAGCAGTTTATCATCCGAAAATTCACCCCTCCACTTT. The full variable domain, completed using reference TRBV28 and TRBJ1-6, is DVKVTQSSRYLVKRTGEKVFLECVQDMDHENMFWYRQDPGLGLRLIYFSYDVKMKEKGDIPEGYSVSREKKERFSLILESASTNQTSMYLCASSLSSENSPLHFGNGTRLTVT.

This clonotype has just a few counts. The chain employs TRBV2 and TRBJ1-2; D gene unclear. The CDR3 is 13 residues long. The germline CDR1 and CDR2 sequences are SNHLY and FYNNEI. V lost 1 base to trimming and J lost 4 bases, with 7 bases between them. The CDR3: CASSEGIPYGYTF. CDR3 nucleotide sequence: TGTGCCAGCAGTGAAGGGATCCCCTATGGCTACACCTTC.

The chain joins TRBV20-1 to TRBJ2-5; no firm D call. The length of the CDR3 is 12 residues. Trimming removed 0 bases from V and 7 bases from J, with 9 bases in between. The germline V gene encodes CDR1 DFQATT and CDR2 SNEGSKA (reference sequence). CDR3 loop: CSARDGMGTQYF. Written as DNA, the CDR3 is TGCAGTGCTAGAGATGGGATGGGGACCCAGTACTTC.

This clonotype was counted ten times or more. V gene TRBV29-1 combines with J gene TRBJ1-2; a possible D gene is TRBD1 (6 bases). In germline, CDR1 is SQVTM, CDR2 ANQGSEA. V lost 7 bases, J lost 2 bases, and 23 bases lay in between. The CDR3 covers 16 residues. The CDR3 spells CSALSHSPGENYGYTF. CDR3 sequence (DNA): TGCAGCGCCCTAAGCCATTCTCCAGGGGAGAACTATGGCTACACCTTC. Based on the CDR3 plus reference TRBV29-1 and TRBJ1-2, the full variable domain is SAVISQKPSRDICQRGTSLTIQCQVDSQVTMMFWYRQQPGQSLTLIATANQGSEATYESGFVIDKFPISRPNLTFSTLTVSNMSPEDSSIYLCSALSHSPGENYGYTFGSGTRLTVV.

This clonotype was recorded a few times. V is TRBV28 and J is TRBJ2-7; D is perhaps TRBD2 (5 bases). The V and J ends lost 2 bases and 3 bases respectively, with 11 bases between them. Germline V gives CDR1 MDHEN, CDR2 SYDVKM. This CDR3 contains 14 residues. As DNA, the CDR3 is TGTGCCAGCAGTTTAGAGGGTAGCTTCTACGAGCAGTACTTC. Protein product: CASSLEGSFYEQYF.

In this sample, this clonotype turned up a few times. This chain links TRBV6-2 or TRBV6-3 with TRBJ1-1; 7 bases agree with TRBD1. CDR1 is MNHEY, CDR2 SVGEGT, per germline. Losses at the gene ends were 0 bases for V and 12 bases for J; bases not matched to a gene: 4. This CDR3 has 12 residues. CDR3 DNA: TGTGCCAGCAGTTACTCGACAGGGAAAACTTTCTTT. Its translation is CASSYSTGKTFF.

This clonotype was found many times. The chain is built from TRBV14 and TRBJ2-1, with D possibly TRBD2 on 5 matching bases. Germline values: CDR1 SGHDN, CDR2 FVKESK. The CDR3 extends over 15 amino acids. Trimming removed 4 bases from V and 0 bases from J, with 10 bases in between. The CDR3 protein is CASSLTRPSYNEQFF. The CDR3 DNA sequence: TGTGCCAGCAGCCTCACTAGGCCCTCCTACAATGAGCAGTTCTTC.

V gene TRBV5-1 combines with J gene TRBJ1-1; perhaps TRBD1 as D (5 bases). The germline V and J ends were trimmed by 2 bases and 4 bases, with 12 bases remaining between them. The length of the CDR3 is 14 residues. The germline CDR1 and CDR2 sequences are SGHRS and YFSETQ. The CDR3 DNA is TGCGCCAGCAGCTTAACGGGGCCGGGCACTGAAGCTTTCTTT. Its translation: CASSLTGPGTEAFF. Based on the CDR3 plus reference TRBV5-1 and TRBJ1-1, the full variable domain is KAGVTQTPRYLIKTRGQQVTLSCSPISGHRSVSWYQQTPGQGLQFLFEYFSETQRNKGNFPGRFSGRQFSNSRSEMNVSTLELGDSALYLCASSLTGPGTEAFFGQGTRLTVV.

This chain uses TRBV18 with TRBJ2-7; 7 bases fit TRBD1. Germline loops: CDR1 KGHSH, CDR2 LQKENI. The CDR3 is 14 amino acids. V was pared by 6 bases and J by 3 bases, with 8 bases of the junction left unmatched. CDR3 sequence reads: CASSTRQGDYEQYF. CDR3 DNA sequence: TGTGCCAGCTCCACCAGACAGGGCGACTACGAGCAGTACTTC.

Of note for this clonotype: This sequence may be a read error, since a much larger clone differs from it by one base. The genes are TRBV2 and TRBJ2-7; D gene unclear. CDR1 is SNHLY and CDR2 is FYNNEI in the germline V gene. CDR3 length: 11 residues. CDR3 nucleotide sequence: TGTGCCAGCGGTGAAACCCCTGAGCAGTACTTC. The encoded protein is CASGETPEQYF. Filled out from reference TRBV2 and TRBJ2-7, the complete variable domain reads EPEVTQTPSHQVTQMGQEVILRCVPISNHLYFYWYRQILGQKVEFLVSFYNNEISEKSEIFDDQFSVERPDGSNFTLKIRSTKLEDSAMYFCASGETPEQYFGPGTRLTVT.

This clonotype was detected many times. This rearrangement joins TRBV6-4 to TRBJ2-7, with a tentative D call TRBD1 (6 bases). Germline V gene lookup returns CDR1 MRHNA and CDR2 SNTAGT. Deletions cut 5 bases from V and 0 bases from J, with 14 bases between. The CDR3 is made up of 15 amino acids. The CDR3 bases are TGTGCCAGCAGTATCTCACAGGGAACCTCCTACGAGCAGTACTTC. Its translation is CASSISQGTSYEQYF.